This paragraph reports one T cell receptor beta chain. Using immunoSEQ multiplex PCR, the repertoire was profiled, and TCRdb retains in-frame clones only, with some absent. Among about 680,000 clones listed, about 91% were seen once. The source of the sample is a study of shared clonotypes between healthy human individuals. The V gene lost 5 bases and the J gene lost 3 bases, with 11 bases spanning the gap. This CDR3 spans 13 amino acids. CDR1 and CDR2 (germline): SGHTA, FQGNSA. CD45RO negativity and positive selection for CCR7 defined naive CD8 cells, a population that excluded terminally differentiated effector memory CD45RA+ cells.

The genes are TRBV7-2 and TRBJ2-7, with D unresolved. What was sequenced was naive CD8+ T cells sorted from blood. This TCR came from a man aged 30 to 45 in good health. In nucleotides, the CDR3 is TGTGCCAGCAGCGAAGAGATCAGCTACGAGCAGTACTTC. Its protein is CASSEEISYEQYF. The variable domain in full, with the rest retrieved from reference TRBV7-2 and TRBJ2-7, is GAGVSQSPSNKVTEKGKDVELRCDPISGHTALYWYRQSLGQGLEFLIYFQGNSAPDKSGLPSDRFSAERTGGSVSTLTIQRTQQEDSAVYLCASSEEISYEQYFGPGTRLTVT.